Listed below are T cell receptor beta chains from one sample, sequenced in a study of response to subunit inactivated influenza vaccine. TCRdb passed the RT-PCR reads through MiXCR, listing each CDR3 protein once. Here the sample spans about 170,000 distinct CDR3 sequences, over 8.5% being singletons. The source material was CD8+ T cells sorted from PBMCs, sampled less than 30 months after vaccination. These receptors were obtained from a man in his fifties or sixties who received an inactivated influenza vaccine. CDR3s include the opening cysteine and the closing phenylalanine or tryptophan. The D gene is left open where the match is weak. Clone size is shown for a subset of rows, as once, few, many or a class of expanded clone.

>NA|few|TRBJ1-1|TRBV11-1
TGTGCCAGCAGCTTGGGAATGGGCATGACACCGGGGAACACTGAAGCTTTCTTT
CASSLGMGMTPGNTEAFF
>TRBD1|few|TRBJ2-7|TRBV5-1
TGCGCCAGCAGCTTATCCACAGGGGACTACGAGCAGTACTTC
CASSLSTGDYEQYF
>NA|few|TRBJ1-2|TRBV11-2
TGTGCCAGCAGCTTAGCGGGCCCTCGGGGGTTTGGCTACACCTTC
CASSLAGPRGFGYTF
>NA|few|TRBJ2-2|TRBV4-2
TGTGCCAGCAGCCAAGATCCAATTCAGGGATCCGGGGAGCTGTTTTTT
CASSQDPIQGSGELFF
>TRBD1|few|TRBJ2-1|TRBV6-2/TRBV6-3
TGTGCCAGCAGAACCGGGACAGGGCTAAGTGAGCAGTTCTTC
CASRTGTGLSEQFF
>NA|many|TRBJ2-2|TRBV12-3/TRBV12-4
TGTGCCAGCAGTTTACCGGGGCGGGGCGGGGAGCTGTTTTTT
CASSLPGRGGELFF
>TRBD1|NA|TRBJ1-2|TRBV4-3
TGCGCCAGCAGCCAAGATCACAGGGGGATCTATGGCTACACCTTC
CASSQDHRGIYGYTF
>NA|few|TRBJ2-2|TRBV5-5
TGTGCCAGCAGCTTGACAGTCACCGGGGAGCTGTTTTTT
CASSLTVTGELFF
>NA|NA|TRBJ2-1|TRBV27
TGTGCCAGCAGTTTATCCTGGGGGTTGTCCAATGAGCAGTTCTTC
CASSLSWGLSNEQFF
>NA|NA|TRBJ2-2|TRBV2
TGTGCCAGCAGTGAAGGGCGGAACACCGGGGAGCTGTTTTTT
CASSEGRNTGELFF
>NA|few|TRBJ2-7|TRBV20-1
TGCAGTGCTAGAATTCGACAAACCTACGAGCAGTACTTC
CSARIRQTYEQYF